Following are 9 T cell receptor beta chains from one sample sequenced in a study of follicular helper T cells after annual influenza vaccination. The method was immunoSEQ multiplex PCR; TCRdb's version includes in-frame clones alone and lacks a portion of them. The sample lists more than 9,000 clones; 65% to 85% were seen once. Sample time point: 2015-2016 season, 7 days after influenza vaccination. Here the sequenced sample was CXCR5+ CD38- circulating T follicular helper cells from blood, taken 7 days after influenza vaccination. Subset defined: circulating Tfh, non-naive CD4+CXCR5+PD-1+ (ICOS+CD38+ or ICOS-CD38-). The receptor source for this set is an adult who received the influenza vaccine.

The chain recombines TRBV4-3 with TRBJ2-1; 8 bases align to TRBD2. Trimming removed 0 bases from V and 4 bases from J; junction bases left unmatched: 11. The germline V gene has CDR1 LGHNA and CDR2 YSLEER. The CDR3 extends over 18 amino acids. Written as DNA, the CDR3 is TGCGCCAGCAGCCAAGACTTTTCCGGGGGGGCCGGGTACAATGAGCAGTTCTTC. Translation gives CASSQDFSGGAGYNEQFF.

CDR3: CASSLNPSGGSDTQYF. CDR3 bases: TGTGCCAGCAGCTTAAACCCTAGCGGGGGTTCAGATACGCAGTATTTT. The rearrangement joins TRBV7-2 to TRBJ2-3, with 10 bases fitting TRBD2. CDR1 is SGHTA, CDR2 FQGNSA, per germline. V gave up 2 bases and J gave up 4 bases; unmatched junction bases: 6. The CDR3 has 16 amino acids.

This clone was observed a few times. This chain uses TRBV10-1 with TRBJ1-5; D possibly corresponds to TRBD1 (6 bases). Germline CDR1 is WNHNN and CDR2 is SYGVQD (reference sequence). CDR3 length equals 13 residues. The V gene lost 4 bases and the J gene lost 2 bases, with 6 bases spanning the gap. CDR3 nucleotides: TGCGCCAGCAGTGGACAGGGCAATCAGCCCCAGCATTTT. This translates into CASSGQGNQPQHF.

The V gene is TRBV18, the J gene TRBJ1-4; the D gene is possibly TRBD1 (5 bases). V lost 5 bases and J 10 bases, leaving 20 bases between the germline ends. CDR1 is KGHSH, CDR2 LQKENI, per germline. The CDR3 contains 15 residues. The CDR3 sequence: CASSETGTEPLKLFF. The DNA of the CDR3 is TGTGCCAGCTCAGAGACCGGGACGGAACCTTTAAAACTGTTTTTT. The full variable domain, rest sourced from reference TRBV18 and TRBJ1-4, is NAGVMQNPRHLVRRRGQEARLRCSPMKGHSHVYWYRQLPEEGLKFMVYLQKENIIDESGMPKERFSAEFPKEGPSILRIQQVVRGDSAAYFCASSETGTEPLKLFFGSGTQLSVL.

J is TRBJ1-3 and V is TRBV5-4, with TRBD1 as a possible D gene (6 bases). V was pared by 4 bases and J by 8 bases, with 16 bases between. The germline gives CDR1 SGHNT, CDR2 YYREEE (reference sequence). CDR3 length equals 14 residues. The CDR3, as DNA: TGTGCCAGCAGCACGGGGGCATACGGGGACACCATATATTTT. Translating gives CASSTGAYGDTIYF.

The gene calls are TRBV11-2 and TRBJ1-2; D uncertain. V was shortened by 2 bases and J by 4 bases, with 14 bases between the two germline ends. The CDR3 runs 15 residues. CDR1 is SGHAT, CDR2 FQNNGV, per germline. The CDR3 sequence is CASSLLGSSPYGYTF. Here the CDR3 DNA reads TGTGCCAGCAGCTTATTGGGTAGTAGTCCCTATGGCTACACCTTC.

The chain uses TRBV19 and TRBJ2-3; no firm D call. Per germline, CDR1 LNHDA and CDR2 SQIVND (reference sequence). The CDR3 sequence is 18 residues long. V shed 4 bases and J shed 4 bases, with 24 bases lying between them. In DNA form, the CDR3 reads TGTGCCAGTAGTAAGAAGGATCCGGGTCCGAGAACCGCAGATACGCAGTATTTT. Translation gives CASSKKDPGPRTADTQYF.

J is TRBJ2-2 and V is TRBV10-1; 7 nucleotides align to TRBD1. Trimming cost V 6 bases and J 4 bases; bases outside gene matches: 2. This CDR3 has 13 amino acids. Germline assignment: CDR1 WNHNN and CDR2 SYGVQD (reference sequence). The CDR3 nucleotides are TGCGCCAGCAGGGGACAGAGCACCGGGGAGCTGTTTTTT. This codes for CASRGQSTGELFF.

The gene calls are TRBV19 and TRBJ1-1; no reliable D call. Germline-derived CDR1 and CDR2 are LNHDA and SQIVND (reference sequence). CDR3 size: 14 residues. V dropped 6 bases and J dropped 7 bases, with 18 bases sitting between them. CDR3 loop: CASRLRRGLGEAFF. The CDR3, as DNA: TGTGCCAGTAGACTACGTCGGGGTCTGGGTGAAGCTTTCTTT.